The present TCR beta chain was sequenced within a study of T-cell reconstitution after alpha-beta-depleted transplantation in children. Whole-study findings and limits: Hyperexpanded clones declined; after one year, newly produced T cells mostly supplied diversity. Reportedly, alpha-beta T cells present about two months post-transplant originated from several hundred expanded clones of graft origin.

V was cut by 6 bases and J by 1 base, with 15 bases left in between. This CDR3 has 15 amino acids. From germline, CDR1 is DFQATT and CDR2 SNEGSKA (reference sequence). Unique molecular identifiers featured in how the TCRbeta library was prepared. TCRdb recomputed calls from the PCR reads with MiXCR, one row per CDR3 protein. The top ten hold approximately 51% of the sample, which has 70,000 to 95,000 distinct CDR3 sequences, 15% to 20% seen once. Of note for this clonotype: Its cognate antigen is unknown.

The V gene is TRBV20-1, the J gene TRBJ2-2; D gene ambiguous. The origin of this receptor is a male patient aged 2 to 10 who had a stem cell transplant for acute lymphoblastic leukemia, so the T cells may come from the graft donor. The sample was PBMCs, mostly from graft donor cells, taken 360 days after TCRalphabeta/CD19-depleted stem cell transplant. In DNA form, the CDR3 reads TGCAGTGCGCCCCCCGGTGGGCAGAACACCGGGGAGCTGTTTTTT. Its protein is CSAPPGGQNTGELFF.